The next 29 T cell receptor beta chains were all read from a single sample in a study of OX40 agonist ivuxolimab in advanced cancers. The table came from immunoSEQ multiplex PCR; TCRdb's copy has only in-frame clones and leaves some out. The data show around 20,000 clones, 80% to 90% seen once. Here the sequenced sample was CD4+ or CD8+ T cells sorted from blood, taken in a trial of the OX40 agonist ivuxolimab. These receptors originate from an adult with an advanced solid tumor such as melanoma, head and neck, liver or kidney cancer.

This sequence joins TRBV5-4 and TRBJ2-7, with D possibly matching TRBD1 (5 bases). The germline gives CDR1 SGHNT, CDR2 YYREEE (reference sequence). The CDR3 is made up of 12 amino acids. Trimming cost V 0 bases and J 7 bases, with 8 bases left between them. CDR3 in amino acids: CASSLGGREQYF. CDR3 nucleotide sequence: TGTGCCAGCAGCTTGGGGGGCAGGGAGCAGTACTTC.

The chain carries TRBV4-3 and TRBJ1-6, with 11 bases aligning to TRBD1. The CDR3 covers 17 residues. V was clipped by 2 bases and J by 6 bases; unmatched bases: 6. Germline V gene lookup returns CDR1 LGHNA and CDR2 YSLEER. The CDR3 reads CASSQQSGTGGNSPLHF. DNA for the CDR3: TGCGCCAGCAGCCAACAATCCGGGACAGGGGGTAATTCACCCCTCCACTTT.

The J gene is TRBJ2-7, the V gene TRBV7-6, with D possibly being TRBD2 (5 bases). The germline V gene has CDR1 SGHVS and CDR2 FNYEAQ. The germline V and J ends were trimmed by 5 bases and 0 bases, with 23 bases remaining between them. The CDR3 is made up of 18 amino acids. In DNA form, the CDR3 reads TGTGCCAGCAGCGGAGATGTACGTGGACTCGGTGGCTCCTACGAGCAGTACTTC. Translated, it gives CASSGDVRGLGGSYEQYF.

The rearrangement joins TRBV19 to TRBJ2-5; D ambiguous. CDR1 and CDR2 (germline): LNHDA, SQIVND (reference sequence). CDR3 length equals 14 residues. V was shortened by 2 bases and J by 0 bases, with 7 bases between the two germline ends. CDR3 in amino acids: CASSITFYQETQYF. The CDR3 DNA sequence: TGTGCCAGTAGTATAACGTTTTACCAAGAGACCCAGTACTTC.

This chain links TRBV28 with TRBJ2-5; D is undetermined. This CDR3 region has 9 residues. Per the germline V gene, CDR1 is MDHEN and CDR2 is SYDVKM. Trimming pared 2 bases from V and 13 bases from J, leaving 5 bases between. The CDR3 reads CASSLGPYF. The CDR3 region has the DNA TGTGCCAGCAGTTTAGGCCCGTACTTC.

This CDR3 is CASSRDTTSYEQYF. The CDR3 bases are TGCGCCAGCAGTCGGGACACCACCTCCTACGAGCAGTACTTC. This chain joins TRBV10-1 and TRBJ2-7, with D perhaps TRBD1 (6 bases). V was clipped by 5 bases and J by 0 bases, with 11 bases between them. The CDR3 consists of 14 residues. CDR1 and CDR2 (germline): WNHNN, SYGVQD (reference sequence).

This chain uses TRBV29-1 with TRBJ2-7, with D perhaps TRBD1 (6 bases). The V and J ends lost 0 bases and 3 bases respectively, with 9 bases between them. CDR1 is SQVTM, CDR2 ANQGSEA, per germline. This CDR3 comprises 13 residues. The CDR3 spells CSVEDQGGYEQYF. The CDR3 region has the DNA TGCAGCGTTGAAGATCAAGGGGGCTACGAGCAGTACTTC.

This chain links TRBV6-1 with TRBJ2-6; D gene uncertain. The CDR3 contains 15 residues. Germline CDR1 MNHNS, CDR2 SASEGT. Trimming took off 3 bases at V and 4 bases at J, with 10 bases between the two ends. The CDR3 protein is CASSDRHDGANVLTF. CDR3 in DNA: TGTGCCAGCAGTGACAGGCACGACGGGGCCAACGTCCTGACTTTC.

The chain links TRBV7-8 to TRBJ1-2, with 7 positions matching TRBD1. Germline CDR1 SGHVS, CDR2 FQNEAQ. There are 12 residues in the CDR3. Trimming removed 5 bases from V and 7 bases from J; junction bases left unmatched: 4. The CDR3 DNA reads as TGTGCCAGCAGCCCAGGGGGGCCTGGCTACACCTTC. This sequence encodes CASSPGGPGYTF.

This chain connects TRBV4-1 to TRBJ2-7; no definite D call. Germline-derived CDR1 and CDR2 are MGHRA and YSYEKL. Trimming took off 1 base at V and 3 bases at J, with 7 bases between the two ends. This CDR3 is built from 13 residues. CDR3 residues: CASSQAHIYEQYF. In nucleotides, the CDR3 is TGCGCCAGCAGCCAAGCTCATATCTACGAGCAGTACTTC.

CDR3 nucleotide sequence: TGCGCCAGCAGCTACGCGGGACAGGGGAGTGAGCAGTTCTTC. Protein: CASSYAGQGSEQFF. This chain uses TRBV5-1 with TRBJ2-1; 10 bases fit TRBD1. The ends lost 3 bases at V and 9 bases at J; junction bases unmatched: 6. The germline V gene has CDR1 SGHRS and CDR2 YFSETQ. The CDR3 is 14 residues long.

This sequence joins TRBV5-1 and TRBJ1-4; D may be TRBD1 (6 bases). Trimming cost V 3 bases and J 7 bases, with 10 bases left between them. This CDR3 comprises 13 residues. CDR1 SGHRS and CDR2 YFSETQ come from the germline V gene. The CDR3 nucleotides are TGCGCCAGCAGCTCCCGAGGGGGTGAAAAACTGTTTTTT. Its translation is CASSSRGGEKLFF. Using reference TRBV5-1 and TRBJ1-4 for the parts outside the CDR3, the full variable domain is KAGVTQTPRYLIKTRGQQVTLSCSPISGHRSVSWYQQTPGQGLQFLFEYFSETQRNKGNFPGRFSGRQFSNSRSEMNVSTLELGDSALYLCASSSRGGEKLFFGSGTQLSVL.

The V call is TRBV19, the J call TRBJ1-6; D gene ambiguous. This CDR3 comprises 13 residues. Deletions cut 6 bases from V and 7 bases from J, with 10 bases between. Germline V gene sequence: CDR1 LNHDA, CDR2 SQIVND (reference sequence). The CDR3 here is CASSASGNSPLHF. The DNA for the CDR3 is TGTGCCAGTAGCGCATCCGGGAATTCACCCCTCCACTTT.

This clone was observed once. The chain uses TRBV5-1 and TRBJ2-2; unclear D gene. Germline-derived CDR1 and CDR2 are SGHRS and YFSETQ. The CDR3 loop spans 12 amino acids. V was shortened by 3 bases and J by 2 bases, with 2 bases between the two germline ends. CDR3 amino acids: CASSSNTGELFF. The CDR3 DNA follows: TGCGCCAGCAGCTCAAACACCGGGGAGCTGTTTTTT.

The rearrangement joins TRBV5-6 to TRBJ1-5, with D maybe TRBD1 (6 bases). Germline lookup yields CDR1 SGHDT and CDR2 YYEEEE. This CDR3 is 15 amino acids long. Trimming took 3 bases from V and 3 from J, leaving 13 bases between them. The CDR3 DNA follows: TGTGCCAGCAGCTGGGGGGCGGGGATCAATCAGCCCCAGCATTTT. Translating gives CASSWGAGINQPQHF.

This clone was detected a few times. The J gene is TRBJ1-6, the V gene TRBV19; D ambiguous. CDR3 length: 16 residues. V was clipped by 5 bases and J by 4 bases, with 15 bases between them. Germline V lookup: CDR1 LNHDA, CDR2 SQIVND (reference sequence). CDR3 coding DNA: TGTGCCAGTAGTGTAGGCCCGGCGGAGTATAATTCACCCCTCCACTTT. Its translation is CASSVGPAEYNSPLHF.

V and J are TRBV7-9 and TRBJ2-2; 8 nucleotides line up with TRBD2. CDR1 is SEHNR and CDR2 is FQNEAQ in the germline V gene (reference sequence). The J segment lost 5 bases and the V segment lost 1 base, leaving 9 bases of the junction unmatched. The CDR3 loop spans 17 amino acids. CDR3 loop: CASSLGGSGSVTGELFF. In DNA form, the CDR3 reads TGTGCCAGCAGCTTAGGGGGAAGCGGGAGTGTTACCGGGGAGCTGTTTTTT.

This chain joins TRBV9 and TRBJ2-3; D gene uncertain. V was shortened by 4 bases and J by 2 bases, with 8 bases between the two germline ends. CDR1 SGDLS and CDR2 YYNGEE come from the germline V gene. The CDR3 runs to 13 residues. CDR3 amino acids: CASSFPYTDTQYF. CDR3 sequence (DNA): TGTGCCAGCAGCTTTCCATACACAGATACGCAGTATTTT.

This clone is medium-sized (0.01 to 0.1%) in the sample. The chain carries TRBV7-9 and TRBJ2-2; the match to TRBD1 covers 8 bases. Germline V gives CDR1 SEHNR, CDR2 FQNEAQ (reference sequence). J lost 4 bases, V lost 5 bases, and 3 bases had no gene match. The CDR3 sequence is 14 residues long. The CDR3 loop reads CASSQGQGTGELFF. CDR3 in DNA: TGTGCCAGCAGCCAAGGACAGGGCACCGGGGAGCTGTTTTTT.

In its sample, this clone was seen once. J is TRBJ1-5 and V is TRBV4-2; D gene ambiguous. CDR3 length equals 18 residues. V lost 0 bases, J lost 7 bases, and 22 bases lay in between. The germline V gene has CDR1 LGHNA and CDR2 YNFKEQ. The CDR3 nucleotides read TGTGCCAGCAGCCAAGATCCCCACCGGACCCACCCGGCACAGCCCCAGCATTTT. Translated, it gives CASSQDPHRTHPAQPQHF.

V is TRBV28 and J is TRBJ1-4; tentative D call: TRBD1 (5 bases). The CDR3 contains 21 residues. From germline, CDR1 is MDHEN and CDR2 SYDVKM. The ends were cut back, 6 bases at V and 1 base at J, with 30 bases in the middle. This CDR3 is CASRPTPTTWAGRGTNEKLFF. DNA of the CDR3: TGTGCCAGCAGGCCAACGCCCACAACCTGGGCAGGGAGGGGAACTAATGAAAAACTGTTTTTT.

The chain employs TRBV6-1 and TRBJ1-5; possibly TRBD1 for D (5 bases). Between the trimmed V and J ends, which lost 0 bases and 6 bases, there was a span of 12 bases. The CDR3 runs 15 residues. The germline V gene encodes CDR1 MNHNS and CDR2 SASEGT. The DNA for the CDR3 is TGTGCCAGCAGTGAAGCTTTGGCAGGGACTCAGCCCCAGCATTTT. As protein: CASSEALAGTQPQHF.

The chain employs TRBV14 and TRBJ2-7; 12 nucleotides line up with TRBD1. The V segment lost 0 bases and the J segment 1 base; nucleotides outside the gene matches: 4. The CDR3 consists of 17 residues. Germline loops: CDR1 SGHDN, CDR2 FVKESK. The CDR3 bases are TGTGCCAGCAGCCAAGATGGGACAGGGGGCTGGTCCTACGAGCAGTACTTC. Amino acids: CASSQDGTGGWSYEQYF.

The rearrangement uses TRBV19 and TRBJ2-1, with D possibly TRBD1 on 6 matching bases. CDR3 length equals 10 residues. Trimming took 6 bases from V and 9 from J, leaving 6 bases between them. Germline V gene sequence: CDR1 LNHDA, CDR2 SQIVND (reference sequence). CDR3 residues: CASRGAEQFF. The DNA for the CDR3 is TGTGCCAGTAGGGGGGCTGAGCAGTTCTTC.

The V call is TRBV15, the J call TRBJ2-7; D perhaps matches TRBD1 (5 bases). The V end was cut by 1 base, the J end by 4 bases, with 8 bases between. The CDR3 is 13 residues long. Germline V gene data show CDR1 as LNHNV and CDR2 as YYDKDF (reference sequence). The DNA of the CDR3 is TGTGCCACCAGCAGAGTAGGGGTTTACGAGCAGTACTTC. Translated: CATSRVGVYEQYF.

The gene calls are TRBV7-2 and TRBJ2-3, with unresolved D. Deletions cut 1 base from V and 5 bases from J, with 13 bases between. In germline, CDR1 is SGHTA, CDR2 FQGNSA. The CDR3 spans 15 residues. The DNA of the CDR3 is TGTGCCAGCAGCTTAGTTAGGTCCCGTGGAGATACGCAGTATTTT. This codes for CASSLVRSRGDTQYF.

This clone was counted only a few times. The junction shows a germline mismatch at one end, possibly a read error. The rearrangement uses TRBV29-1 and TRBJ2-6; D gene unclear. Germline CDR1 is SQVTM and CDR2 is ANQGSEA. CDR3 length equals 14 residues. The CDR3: CSVEIASEANVLTF. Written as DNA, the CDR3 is TGCAGCGTTGAAATTGCCTCTGAGGCCAACGTCCTGACTTTC.

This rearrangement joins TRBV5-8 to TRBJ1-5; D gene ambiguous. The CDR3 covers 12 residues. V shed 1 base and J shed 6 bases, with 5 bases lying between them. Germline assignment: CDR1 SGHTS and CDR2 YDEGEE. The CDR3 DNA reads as TGTGCCAGCAGCTTGTTGAGTCAGCCCCAGCATTTT. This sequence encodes CASSLLSQPQHF. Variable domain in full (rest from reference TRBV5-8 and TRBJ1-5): EAGVTQSPTHLIKTRGQQATLRCSPISGHTSVYWYQQALGLGLQFLLWYDEGEERNRGNFPPRFSGRQFPNYSSELNVNALELEDSALYLCASSLLSQPQHFGDGTRLSIL.

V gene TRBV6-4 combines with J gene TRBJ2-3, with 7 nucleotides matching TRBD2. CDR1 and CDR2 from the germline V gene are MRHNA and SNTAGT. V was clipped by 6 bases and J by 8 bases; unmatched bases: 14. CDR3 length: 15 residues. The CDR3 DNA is TGTGCCAGCAGAGAAGCGGGATCGTCGTTCGGTACGCAGTATTTT. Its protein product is CASREAGSSFGTQYF.